This TCR beta chain stems from a study of beta chain features in type 1 diabetes. Findings and caveats of the study: There was a moderate but significant shortening of TCRB CDR3s in all four CD4+ subsets of Type 1 diabetes patients. Shorter templates might be favored by PCR, and equally so in patients and in controls. Since sequencing was performed on cDNA, cells with high TCR expression could be over-represented.

This clone was seen a few times. Antigen specificity is unknown. Every single donor gave one heparinised blood draw, and these averaged roughly 120 mL. This CDR3 has 15 residues. After removal of 5 bases from V and 4 bases from J, the junction contained 7 bases not matched to a gene. Per the germline V gene, CDR1 is PRHDT and CDR2 is FYEKMQ (reference sequence). The whole isolated RNA underwent reverse transcription, so sequencing captured expressed TCRB transcripts. Sequencing used immunoSEQ multiplex PCR; TCRdb keeps in-frame clones, though not all of them. The repertoire holds 600,000 or so clones, with roughly an eighth as singletons.

The chain combines TRBV13 with TRBJ1-1; 10 nucleotides agree with TRBD1. The receptor's source is a man in his thirties or forties with type 1 diabetes. Sample: naive CD4+ T cells from blood. The CDR3 protein is CASSLRDRGGTEAFF. Written as DNA, the CDR3 is TGTGCCAGCAGCCTCCGGGACAGGGGAGGCACTGAAGCTTTCTTT.